Below are 22 T cell receptor beta chains sequenced from a single sample in a study of CD8 T cells in ankylosing spondylitis. Each CDR3 protein gets one entry after TCRdb re-called the 5' RACE reads with MiXCR. This table has some 100,000 distinct CDR3 sequences, roughly 8.3% appearing once. Sequenced: blood, either unsorted or a sorted T cell fraction (not recorded which). These receptors originate from a male donor with ankylosing spondylitis or in good health (not recorded which).

This clonotype was observed many times. The V call is TRBV7-8, the J call TRBJ2-2, with D possibly TRBD2 on 5 matching bases. The germline V gene has CDR1 SGHVS and CDR2 FQNEAQ. The CDR3 extends over 15 amino acids. V gave up 3 bases and J gave up 6 bases, with 14 bases separating them. CDR3 protein: CASSFRGVFAGELFF. Written as DNA, the CDR3 is TGTGCCAGCAGCTTTCGGGGTGTTTTCGCCGGGGAGCTGTTTTTT.

J is TRBJ2-2 and V is TRBV4-2; D unresolved. The CDR3 has 15 residues. Germline CDR1 LGHNA, CDR2 YNFKEQ. Deletions cut 0 bases from V and 5 bases from J, with 10 bases between. The CDR3 loop reads CASSQDLTRTGELFF. CDR3 nucleotides: TGTGCCAGCAGCCAAGATCTGACGAGGACCGGGGAGCTGTTTTTT.

There are many counts of this clonotype. This chain links TRBV7-2 with TRBJ2-5, with a weak D call TRBD1 (5 bases). CDR3 length equals 16 residues. V shed 1 base and J shed 3 bases, with 15 bases lying between them. Germline lookup yields CDR1 SGHTA and CDR2 FQGNSA. CDR3 bases: TGTGCCAGCAGCTTAGGCGACAGAAACCTAAAAGAGACCCAGTACTTC. This encodes CASSLGDRNLKETQYF.

This clonotype was recorded at least ten times. This rearrangement joins TRBV7-8 to TRBJ2-7; D unresolved. With 3 bases removed from V and 9 bases from J, the gap between germline ends came to 9 bases. CDR1 and CDR2 (germline): SGHVS, FQNEAQ. This CDR3 has 11 residues. The DNA of the CDR3 is TGTGCCAGCAGCTTGGACGAAGGGCAGTACTTC. Residues: CASSLDEGQYF.

This clonotype was seen ten or more times. The chain has TRBV12-3 or TRBV12-4 and TRBJ2-7, with D tentatively TRBD1 (5 bases). This CDR3 comprises 14 residues. Trimming removed 2 bases from V and 5 bases from J, with 13 bases in between. In DNA form, the CDR3 reads TGTGCCAGCAGTTTAATCCAGGGCGTACACGAGCAGTACTTC. Residues: CASSLIQGVHEQYF.

In this sample, this clonotype turned up many times. This sequence joins TRBV27 and TRBJ1-2; tentative D call: TRBD1 (6 bases). Trimming removed 4 bases from V and 4 bases from J, with 13 bases in between. This CDR3 contains 14 residues. Germline CDR1 MNHEY, CDR2 SMNVEV (reference sequence). DNA of the CDR3: TGTGCCAGCAGTTGGGCAGGGGTGGGCTATGGCTACACCTTC. Protein product: CASSWAGVGYGYTF.

This clonotype has ten or more counts. The CDR3 reads CASSLDSGTDTQYF. Written as DNA, the CDR3 is TGTGCCAGCAGCTTAGATAGCGGCACAGATACGCAGTATTTT. The chain recombines TRBV7-2 with TRBJ2-3, with D perhaps TRBD2 (5 bases). The CDR3 contains 14 residues. Germline loops: CDR1 SGHTA, CDR2 FQGNSA. The germline V and J ends were trimmed by 1 base and 1 base, with 6 bases remaining between them.

In regard to this clonotype: One end of the junction is discordant with germline, which a read error may explain. The chain employs TRBV25-1 and TRBJ2-6; D call uncertain. Per the germline V gene, CDR1 is MGHDK and CDR2 is SYGVNS. The CDR3 has 13 residues. The CDR3, as DNA: TGTGTCAGCAGACATTCAGGGGCCAACGTCCTGACTTTC. Translating gives CVSRHSGANVLTF.

This clonotype was observed a handful of times. The chain joins TRBV7-2 to TRBJ2-1; the D is unclear. Trimming stripped 4 bases from V and 0 bases from J, with 4 bases between. The CDR3 length is 13 residues. CDR1 is SGHTA, CDR2 FQGNSA, per germline. The CDR3 DNA reads TGTGCCAGCAGCTCCAGCTCCTACAATGAGCAGTTCTTC. This translates into CASSSSSYNEQFF.

This clonotype occurred many times. The rearrangement joins TRBV18 to TRBJ2-1, with D unclear. Germline-derived CDR1 and CDR2 are KGHSH and LQKENI. Trimming took 0 bases from V and 8 from J, leaving 8 bases between them. This CDR3 spans 13 amino acids. CDR3 region: CASSPPLDYEQFF. The CDR3 DNA sequence: TGTGCCAGCTCACCACCCTTAGACTATGAGCAGTTCTTC.

Many counts were recorded for this clonotype. The chain links TRBV7-9 to TRBJ1-4; TRBD1 matches 12 bases. The germline gives CDR1 SEHNR, CDR2 FQNEAQ (reference sequence). With 4 bases clipped from V and 8 bases from J, the junction kept 5 bases outside the gene matches. The CDR3 is 15 residues long. CDR3 in amino acids: CASSSGQGAREKLFF. In nucleotides, the CDR3 is TGTGCCAGCAGCTCGGGACAGGGGGCCCGAGAAAAACTGTTTTTT. The entire variable domain, with the rest obtained from reference TRBV7-9 and TRBJ1-4, is as follows: DTGVSQNPRHKITKRGQNVTFRCDPISEHNRLYWYRQTLGQGPEFLTYFQNEAQLEKSRLLSDRFSAERPKGSFSTLEIQRTEQGDSAMYLCASSSGQGAREKLFFGSGTQLSVL.

This clonotype was observed at least ten times. The gene calls are TRBV7-6 and TRBJ1-5, with TRBD1 as a possible D gene (5 bases). Germline V gene lookup returns CDR1 SGHVS and CDR2 FNYEAQ. The V end was cut by 3 bases, the J end by 1 base, with 13 bases between. There are 16 residues in the CDR3. The CDR3, as DNA: TGTGCCAGCAGCTTGTCGGCAGGGTTAAGCAATCAGCCCCAGCATTTT. Translated, it gives CASSLSAGLSNQPQHF.

The chain uses TRBV20-1 and TRBJ2-7; tentative D call: TRBD1 (6 bases). Trimming removed 5 bases at V and 0 bases at J, with 8 bases between. The germline CDR1 and CDR2 sequences are DFQATT and SNEGSKA (reference sequence). CDR3 length: 12 amino acids. The CDR3 is CSASDSSYEQYF. CDR3 nucleotides: TGCAGTGCTTCGGACAGCTCCTACGAGCAGTACTTC.

This clonotype was seen ten or more times. The chain uses TRBV5-1 and TRBJ1-2; the match to TRBD1 covers 9 bases. V lost 0 bases to trimming and J lost 5 bases; unmatched junction nucleotides: 14. From germline, CDR1 is SGHRS and CDR2 YFSETQ. The CDR3 runs 18 residues. Here the CDR3 reads CASSLAAGTGKERYGYTF. DNA for the CDR3: TGCGCCAGCAGCTTGGCGGCCGGGACAGGGAAGGAGCGGTATGGCTACACCTTC. The entire variable domain, with the rest obtained from reference TRBV5-1 and TRBJ1-2, is as follows: KAGVTQTPRYLIKTRGQQVTLSCSPISGHRSVSWYQQTPGQGLQFLFEYFSETQRNKGNFPGRFSGRQFSNSRSEMNVSTLELGDSALYLCASSLAAGTGKERYGYTFGSGTRLTVV.

This clonotype was counted between two and nine times. The junction departs from the called germline gene at one end, perhaps through a read error. J is TRBJ1-2 and V is TRBV7-8; possibly TRBD1 for D (6 bases). The CDR3 covers 16 residues. Germline V gene sequence: CDR1 SGHVS, CDR2 FQNEAQ. In DNA, the CDR3 is TGTGTCAGCAGCTTAGTTATACAGGGAGCTAACTATGGCTACACCTTC. It translates to CVSSLVIQGANYGYTF.

This clonotype was counted many times. CDR3 protein: CASSYPDYGYTF. CDR3 in DNA: TGTGCCAGCAGTTACCCCGACTATGGCTACACCTTC. J is TRBJ1-2 and V is TRBV6-2 or TRBV6-3, with D unclear. V shed 2 bases and J shed 3 bases, with 4 bases lying between them. The CDR3 totals 12 residues. CDR1 and CDR2 from the germline V gene are MNHEY and SVGEGT.

This clonotype occurred a few times. The chain links TRBV7-9 to TRBJ1-1; a weak D match, TRBD1 (6 bases). CDR1 is SEHNR and CDR2 is FQNEAQ in the germline V gene (reference sequence). The ends were cut back, 2 bases at V and 5 bases at J, with 15 bases in the middle. This CDR3 has 15 residues. The CDR3 DNA is TGTGCCAGCAGCTTAATGGGGGCGAAGGGAACTGAAGCTTTCTTT. Protein: CASSLMGAKGTEAFF.

This clonotype was picked up a small number of times. This rearrangement joins TRBV20-1 to TRBJ2-2; a possible D gene is TRBD2 (6 bases). This CDR3 region has 11 residues. Per the germline V gene, CDR1 is DFQATT and CDR2 is SNEGSKA (reference sequence). Trimming took 6 bases from V and 4 from J, leaving 6 bases between them. This chain's CDR3 is CSAAGTGELFF. Here the CDR3 DNA reads TGCAGTGCAGCGGGCACCGGGGAGCTGTTTTTT.

In this sample, this clonotype turned up many times. This chain joins TRBV10-3 and TRBJ2-2, with D possibly being TRBD1 (6 bases). The V end was cut by 10 bases, the J end by 0 bases, with 12 bases between. Germline loops: CDR1 ENHRY, CDR2 SYGVKD. The CDR3 contains 14 residues. The CDR3 nucleotides read TGTGCCAGCCGGGACACCTCGAACACCGGGGAGCTGTTTTTT. It yields the protein CASRDTSNTGELFF.

The V and J genes are TRBV20-1 and TRBJ2-7; D is unclear. Deletions cut 6 bases from V and 2 bases from J, with 14 bases between. The length of the CDR3 is 13 residues. CDR1 and CDR2 from the germline V gene are DFQATT and SNEGSKA (reference sequence). The CDR3 reads CSALEKAAYEQYF. In nucleotides, the CDR3 is TGCAGTGCCCTAGAGAAGGCGGCCTACGAGCAGTACTTC.

J is TRBJ2-5 and V is TRBV20-1, with TRBD2 matching 9 bases. The germline gives CDR1 DFQATT, CDR2 SNEGSKA (reference sequence). V was clipped by 6 bases and J by 5 bases; unmatched bases: 13. The CDR3 covers 15 residues. The DNA of the CDR3 is TGCAGTGCGCCACTTAGCGGGAGAAGTTCGGAGACCCAGTACTTC. Encoded protein: CSAPLSGRSSETQYF.

This clonotype was seen a few times. This chain uses TRBV10-3 with TRBJ1-5; D is undetermined. CDR1 and CDR2 (germline): ENHRY, SYGVKD. There are 13 residues in the CDR3. V was shortened by 3 bases and J by 5 bases, with 8 bases between the two germline ends. The CDR3 here is CAISERGYQPQHF. Written as DNA, the CDR3 is TGTGCCATCAGTGAACGAGGGTATCAGCCCCAGCATTTT.